This TCR beta chain was sequenced during a study of CD8 T cells in Susac syndrome (dated by TCRdb to between 2019 and 2020). Broadly, across the study: Whether CD8+ T cell activation and differentiation in Susac syndrome was antigen driven was tested using repertoire sequencing. CD8+ T cell repertoire clonality was compared between approximately 12 healthy donors, roughly 14 Susac syndrome patients and roughly 15 multiple sclerosis patients. Overall study outcomes, separate from this receptor: The number of individuals in the TCR sequencing and HLA analysis was acknowledged as relatively small.

Peripheral blood CD8+ and CD4+ T cells from healthy donors, Susac syndrome patients and multiple sclerosis patients were profiled using high-throughput TCR beta sequencing. The multiple sclerosis controls were treatment-naive patients whose relapsing-remitting disease, either stable or active, fulfilled the revised McDonald criteria. CD8+ TEMRA cells were enriched by FACS, while bulk CD8+ and CD4+ T cells were purified by magnetic negative isolation. Blood was drawn into EDTA tubes, processed within 24 hours, and PBMCs were isolated by density gradient centrifugation. PBMCs destined for TCR sequencing were cryopreserved in liquid nitrogen and later thawed in a 37 °C water bath. The sorted or isolated CD4+, CD8+ and CD8+ TEMRA cells had a purity of 90% or higher. RNA was extracted using the RNeasy kit, and about 0.45 to 1 microgram was reverse transcribed with random hexamers. TCR beta CDR3 regions were amplified with the immunoSEQ multiplex PCR assay covering 54 Vbeta and 13 Jbeta segments. To correct PCR amplification bias, a synthetic template baseline was used for both primer optimization and computational correction. In the original analysis: Reads were assigned to V, D and J genes according to IMGT and analyzed in immunoSEQ Analyzer, with only productive sequences retained. Clonality was calculated as one minus the Shannon entropy normalized by log2 of the number of productive unique sequences. For each patient and control, public and private clones were evaluated among the 100 most prevalent clones. Clones were defined as Susac-specific when absent from the healthy and MS cohorts, from 1052 published viral clones and from other ImmuneACCESS disease sequences. In-frame beta chains were kept once TCRdb had trimmed the public reads at Q25 with fastp and called clones with MiXCR. CDR3 protein duplicates are merged, each entry listing the most common genes and DNA. TCRdb assigned the V and J calls; the authors' analysis was not used. This sample comprises some 300,000 distinct CDR3 sequences, approximately 89% of them detected only once. The ten largest clones capture 0.18% of the sample.

Remarks on this clonotype: Its antigen target is currently unknown. No much larger clonotype is one base removed from it; base qualities were not supplied.

CDR1 and CDR2 were assigned from the germline V gene as LGHNA and YSLEER. Cut back by 4 bases and 4 bases, the V and J ends lie 17 bases apart. The CDR3 covers 15 residues, taking in both the cysteine and the phenylalanine. Only the CDR3 part of the read is kept: 45 bases, read in frame from the first base. The clonotype was recovered from a human donor with multiple sclerosis. The specimen was CD8+ T cells from PBMCs. Recombination connected TRBV4-3 to TRBJ2-7; the D gene is perhaps TRBD2, on 5 matching bases. The DNA sequence is given as TGCGCCAGCAGCCCCCAAGGTGGGAGTCGTTACGAGCAGTACTTC. Translated, it reads CASSPQGGSRYEQYF.